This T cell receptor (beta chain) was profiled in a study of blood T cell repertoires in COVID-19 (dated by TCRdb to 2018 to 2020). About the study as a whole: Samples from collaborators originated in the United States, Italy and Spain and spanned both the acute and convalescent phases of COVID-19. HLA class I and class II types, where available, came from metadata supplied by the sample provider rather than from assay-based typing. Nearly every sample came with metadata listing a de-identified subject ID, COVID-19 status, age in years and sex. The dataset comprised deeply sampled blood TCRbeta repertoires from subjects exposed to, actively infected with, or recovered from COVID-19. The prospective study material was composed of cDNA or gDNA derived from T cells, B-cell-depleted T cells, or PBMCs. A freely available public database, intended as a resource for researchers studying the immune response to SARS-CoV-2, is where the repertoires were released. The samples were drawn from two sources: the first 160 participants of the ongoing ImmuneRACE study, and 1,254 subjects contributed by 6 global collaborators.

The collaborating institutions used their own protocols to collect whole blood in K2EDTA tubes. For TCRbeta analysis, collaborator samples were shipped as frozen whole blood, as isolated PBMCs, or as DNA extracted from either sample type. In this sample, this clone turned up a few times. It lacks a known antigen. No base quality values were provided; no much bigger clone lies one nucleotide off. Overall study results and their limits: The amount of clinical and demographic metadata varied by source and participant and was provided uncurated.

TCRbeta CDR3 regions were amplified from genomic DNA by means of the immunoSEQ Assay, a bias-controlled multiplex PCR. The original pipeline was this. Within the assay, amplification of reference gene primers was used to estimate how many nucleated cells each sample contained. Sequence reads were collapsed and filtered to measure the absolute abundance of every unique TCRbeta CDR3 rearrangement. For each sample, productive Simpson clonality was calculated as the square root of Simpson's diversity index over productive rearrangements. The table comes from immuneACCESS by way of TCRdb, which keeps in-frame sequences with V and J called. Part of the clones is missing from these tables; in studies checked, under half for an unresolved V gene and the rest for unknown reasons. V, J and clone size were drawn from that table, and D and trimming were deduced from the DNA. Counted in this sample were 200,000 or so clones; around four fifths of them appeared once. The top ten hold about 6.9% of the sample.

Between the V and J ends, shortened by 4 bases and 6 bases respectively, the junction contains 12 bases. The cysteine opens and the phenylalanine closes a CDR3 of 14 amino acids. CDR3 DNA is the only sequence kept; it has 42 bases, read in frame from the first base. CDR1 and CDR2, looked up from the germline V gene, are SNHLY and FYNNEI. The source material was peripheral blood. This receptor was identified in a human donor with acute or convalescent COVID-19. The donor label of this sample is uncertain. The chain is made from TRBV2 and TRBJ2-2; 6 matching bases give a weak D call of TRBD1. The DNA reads TGTGCCAGCAGTGGCAGGGGTTCATCCGGGGAGCTGTTTTTT. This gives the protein CASSGRGSSGELFF.